This TCR beta chain stems from a study of blood T cells in healthy people across ages. Whole-study findings and limits: Diversity was higher, and naive CD4+ cells more numerous, in long-lived donors than in aged donors. It was not possible, with unsorted PBMCs, to conclusively compare naive and antigen-experienced cells. Roughly linear age-related decline in beta diversity appeared, significant by age approximately 43.

For the second PCR, which ran for roughly 7 to 11 cycles, a sample-barcoded 5' primer and a J-beta primer mix were used. Via MiXCR, TCRdb re-called the 5' RACE reads, giving one row per CDR3 protein. The sample includes about a million distinct CDR3 sequences, roughly 51% of them seen just once. Comment on this clonotype: Its antigen is unknown.

The receptor comes from an older woman in good health. Material: blood.

CDR3 DNA sequence: TGTGCCAGCACCCGACAGGGGAGTACCTATGGCTACACCTTC. It specifies CASTRQGSTYGYTF. This rearrangement joins TRBV7-9 to TRBJ1-2, with TRBD1 matching 8 bases. Germline V gene lookup returns CDR1 SEHNR and CDR2 FQNEAQ (reference sequence). V was clipped by 7 bases and J by 4 bases; unmatched bases: 8. CDR3 length equals 14 residues.